The 8 T cell receptor beta chains below all came from one sample that was sequenced in a study of radiation and T cells in renal cell carcinoma. Time point: baseline pretreatment blood. Treatment described: 15 Gy SBRT to primary tumor, nephrectomy 4 weeks later. TCRdb keeps only in-frame clones here, not all; method: immunoSEQ multiplex PCR. Among 70,000 to 100,000 clones listed, approximately 80% were seen once. Sample: blood, taken from a patient whose treatment included radiotherapy and nephrectomy. These receptors were taken from a man aged 55 to 70 with renal cell carcinoma.

V gene TRBV28 combines with J gene TRBJ2-2; D is uncertain. CDR1 is MDHEN, CDR2 SYDVKM, per germline. The CDR3 totals 13 residues. The V end was cut by 8 bases, the J end by 4 bases, with 11 bases between. CDR3 sequence: CASGQVTTGELFF. The CDR3 bases are TGTGCCAGCGGGCAGGTGACCACCGGGGAGCTGTTTTTT.

The J gene is TRBJ2-7, the V gene TRBV5-6, with 12 bases matching TRBD1. The germline V gene encodes CDR1 SGHDT and CDR2 YYEEEE. With V trimmed by 4 bases and J by 6 bases, 5 bases remained unmatched. This CDR3 is 14 amino acids long. The CDR3 nucleotides read TGTGCCAGCAGCCCGGGACAGGGGGCCCGCGAGCAGTACTTC. It translates to CASSPGQGAREQYF. The whole variable domain, filled in from reference TRBV5-6 and TRBJ2-7, reads DAGVTQSPTHLIKTRGQQVTLRCSPKSGHDTVSWYQQALGQGPQFIFQYYEEEERQRGNFPDRFSGHQFPNYSSELNVNALLLGDSALYLCASSPGQGAREQYFGPGTRLTVT.

The CDR3 loop reads CTSSQEVPASGRGGKYF. In nucleotides, the CDR3 is TGCACCAGCAGCCAAGAGGTCCCGGCTAGCGGGAGGGGAGGTAAGTACTTC. This chain joins TRBV1 and TRBJ2-7; the table's D call TRBD2 went unverified against the DNA. TRBV1 is annotated as a pseudogene. CDR3 length: 17 residues.

The chain has TRBV5-1 and TRBJ2-7, with D possibly being TRBD1 (5 bases). Germline CDR1 and CDR2: SGHRS and YFSETQ. Deletions cut 4 bases from V and 9 bases from J, with 17 bases between. This CDR3 is 13 amino acids long. DNA for the CDR3: TGCGCCAGCAGCCCAGGAACCAGGGTCGGGCAGTACTTC. Protein: CASSPGTRVGQYF. The full variable domain, with the rest looked up from reference TRBV5-1 and TRBJ2-7, is KAGVTQTPRYLIKTRGQQVTLSCSPISGHRSVSWYQQTPGQGLQFLFEYFSETQRNKGNFPGRFSGRQFSNSRSEMNVSTLELGDSALYLCASSPGTRVGQYFGPGTRLTVT.

The chain is built from TRBV28 and TRBJ2-2; possible D gene TRBD2, 6 bases. Per the germline V gene, CDR1 is MDHEN and CDR2 is SYDVKM. The CDR3 totals 14 residues. The V and J ends lost 3 bases and 5 bases respectively, with 10 bases between them. The CDR3 DNA reads as TGTGCCAGCAGTTTTGAGGGAGGAACCGGGGAGCTGTTTTTT. It encodes CASSFEGGTGELFF.

The chain employs TRBV5-4 and TRBJ1-1, with 12 nucleotides matching TRBD1. The CDR3 has 14 amino acids. The trim removed 1 base at V and 8 bases at J, leaving 3 bases unmatched. Germline values: CDR1 SGHNT, CDR2 YYREEE (reference sequence). CDR3 sequence (DNA): TGTGCCAGCAGCTTGAGGGACAGGGGGCTCGAAGCTTTCTTT. This codes for CASSLRDRGLEAFF.

This clone was detected ten times or more. Because the CDR3's place on the DNA is in doubt, the DNA is left out and the CDR3 is given as listed by TCRdb. CDR3 protein: CASSSSPSGPYNEQFF. This chain joins TRBV28 and TRBJ2-1; TRBD2, the D gene given by the table, was not confirmed from the DNA. CDR1 and CDR2 (germline): MDHEN, SYDVKM. Inclusive of both ends, the CDR3 amounts to 16 amino acids.

The rearrangement uses TRBV13 and TRBJ1-1, with unresolved D. The length of the CDR3 is 13 residues. V lost 3 bases to trimming and J lost 1 base, with 6 bases between them. Germline CDR1 and CDR2: PRHDT and FYEKMQ (reference sequence). The CDR3 DNA reads TGTGCCAGCAGCTTCCAGTGGAACACTGAAGCTTTCTTT. Translation: CASSFQWNTEAFF.